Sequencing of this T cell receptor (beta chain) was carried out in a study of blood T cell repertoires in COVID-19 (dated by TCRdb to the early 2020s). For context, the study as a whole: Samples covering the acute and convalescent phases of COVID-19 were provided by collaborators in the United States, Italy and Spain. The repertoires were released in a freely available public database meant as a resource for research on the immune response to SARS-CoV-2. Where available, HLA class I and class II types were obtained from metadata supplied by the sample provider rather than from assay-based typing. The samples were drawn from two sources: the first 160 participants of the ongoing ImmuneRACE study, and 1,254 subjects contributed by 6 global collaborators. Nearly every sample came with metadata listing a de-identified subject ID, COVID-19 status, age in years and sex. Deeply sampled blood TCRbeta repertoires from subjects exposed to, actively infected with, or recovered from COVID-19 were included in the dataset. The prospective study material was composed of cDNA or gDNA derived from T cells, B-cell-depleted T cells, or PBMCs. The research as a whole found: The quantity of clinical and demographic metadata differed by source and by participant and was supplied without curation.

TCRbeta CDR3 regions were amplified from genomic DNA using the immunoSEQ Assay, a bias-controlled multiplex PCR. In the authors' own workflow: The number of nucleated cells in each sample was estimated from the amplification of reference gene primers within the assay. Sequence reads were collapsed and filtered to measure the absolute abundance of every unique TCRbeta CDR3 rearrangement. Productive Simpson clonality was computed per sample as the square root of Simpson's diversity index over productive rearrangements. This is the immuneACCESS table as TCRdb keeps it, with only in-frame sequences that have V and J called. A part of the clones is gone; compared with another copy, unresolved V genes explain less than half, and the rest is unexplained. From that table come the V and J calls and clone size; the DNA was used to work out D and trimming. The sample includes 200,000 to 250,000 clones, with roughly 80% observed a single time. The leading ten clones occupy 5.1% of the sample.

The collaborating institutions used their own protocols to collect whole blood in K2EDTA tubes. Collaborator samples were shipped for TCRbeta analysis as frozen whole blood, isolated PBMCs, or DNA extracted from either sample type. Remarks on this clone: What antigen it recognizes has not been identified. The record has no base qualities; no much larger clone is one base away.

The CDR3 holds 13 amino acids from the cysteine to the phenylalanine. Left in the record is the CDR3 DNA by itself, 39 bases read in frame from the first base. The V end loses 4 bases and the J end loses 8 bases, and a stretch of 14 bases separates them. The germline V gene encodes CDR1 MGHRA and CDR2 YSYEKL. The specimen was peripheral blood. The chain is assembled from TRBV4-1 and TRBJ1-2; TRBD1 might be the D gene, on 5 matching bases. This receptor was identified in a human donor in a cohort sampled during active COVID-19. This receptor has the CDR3 CASSPGTGGGYTF. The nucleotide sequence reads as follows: TGCGCCAGCAGCCCAGGGACCGGGGGAGGCTACACCTTC.